One sample yielded the 12 T cell receptor beta chains listed below, sequenced in a study of blood T cell repertoires in COVID-19. The data were produced by immunoSEQ multiplex PCR, yet TCRdb's version contains in-frame clones alone and is incomplete. The sample yields about 120,000 clones, about 86% seen once. The sequenced sample consisted of peripheral blood. The receptor source for this set is a man in his 70s who had recovered from COVID-19.

This sequence joins TRBV5-4 and TRBJ1-3; 7 bases agree with TRBD1. CDR3 size: 14 residues. Looked up from germline, CDR1 is SGHNT and CDR2 is YYREEE (reference sequence). The V gene end was trimmed by 2 bases and the J gene end by 8 bases; junction bases not matched to a gene: 7. This chain's CDR3 is CASSLGAGGHTIYF. The CDR3 DNA reads TGTGCCAGCAGCTTAGGGGCAGGGGGACACACCATATATTTT.

With regard to this clone: This same CDR3 is encoded by further DNA sequences in the sample. The chain couples TRBV19 to TRBJ1-6; 7 positions match TRBD1. Germline V lookup: CDR1 LNHDA, CDR2 SQIVND (reference sequence). The CDR3 runs 13 residues. The trim removed 5 bases at V and 10 bases at J, leaving 5 bases unmatched. Written as DNA, the CDR3 is TGTGCCAGTAGTGACAGGGTACTATCACCCCTCCACTTT. This sequence encodes CASSDRVLSPLHF.

CDR3: CASGRQGLTEAFF. The DNA of the CDR3 is TGTGCCAGCGGCAGACAGGGACTCACTGAAGCTTTCTTT. V and J are TRBV6-5 and TRBJ1-1, with 7 bases fitting TRBD1. The germline V gene encodes CDR1 MNHEY and CDR2 SVGAGI. The length of the CDR3 is 13 residues. V trimming: 8 bases; J trimming: 4 bases; junction bases outside the gene matches: 7.

This chain joins TRBV9 and TRBJ2-5; tentatively, D is TRBD1 (6 bases). The CDR3 totals 16 residues. Trimming shortened V by 1 base and J by 4 bases, and 17 bases separated the two germline ends. Looked up from germline, CDR1 is SGDLS and CDR2 is YYNGEE. The CDR3 sequence is CASSVRPQGTGETQYF. The CDR3 DNA follows: TGTGCCAGCAGCGTAAGGCCCCAGGGGACGGGAGAGACCCAGTACTTC.

The chain links TRBV5-4 to TRBJ2-5; 9 bases fit TRBD1. V was pared by 5 bases and J by 4 bases, with 6 bases of the junction left unmatched. Germline lookup yields CDR1 SGHNT and CDR2 YYREEE (reference sequence). The CDR3 has 14 residues. This CDR3 is CASRQQGARETQYF. CDR3 in DNA: TGTGCCAGCAGACAACAGGGGGCTCGAGAGACCCAGTACTTC. The variable domain in full, with the rest retrieved from reference TRBV5-4 and TRBJ2-5, is ETGVTQSPTHLIKTRGQQVTLRCSSQSGHNTVSWYQQALGQGPQFIFQYYREEENGRGNFPPRFSGLQFPNYSSELNVNALELDDSALYLCASRQQGARETQYFGPGTRLLVL.

The count of this clone is one. This rearrangement joins TRBV27 to TRBJ1-2, with D tentatively TRBD1 (5 bases). This CDR3 region has 13 residues. Between the trimmed V and J ends, which lost 6 bases and 5 bases, there was a span of 13 bases. Germline CDR1 reads MNHEY; CDR2 reads SMNVEV (reference sequence). The CDR3 spells CASRAGREYGYTF. CDR3 sequence (DNA): TGTGCCAGCAGGGCAGGGCGGGAATATGGCTACACCTTC.

V is TRBV15 and J is TRBJ1-1; the D gene is possibly TRBD1 (5 bases). The CDR3 is 19 residues long. The germline V gene has CDR1 LNHNV and CDR2 YYDKDF (reference sequence). Trimming removed 0 bases from V and 6 bases from J, with 26 bases in between. The CDR3 DNA reads as TGTGCCACCAGCAGAGATCACTTCCTCGCGGTGGGGGGATCACCTGAAGCTTTCTTT. Protein sequence: CATSRDHFLAVGGSPEAFF.

This chain links TRBV14 with TRBJ2-2; 9 bases fit TRBD1. The V gene end was trimmed by 6 bases and the J gene end by 5 bases; junction bases not matched to a gene: 7. This CDR3 is built from 15 residues. Per the germline V gene, CDR1 is SGHDN and CDR2 is FVKESK. The CDR3 is CASRLTGGKTGELFF. In DNA, the CDR3 is TGTGCCAGCAGACTGACAGGGGGGAAGACCGGGGAGCTGTTTTTT. The entire variable domain, with the rest obtained from reference TRBV14 and TRBJ2-2, is as follows: EAGVTQFPSHSVIEKGQTVTLRCDPISGHDNLYWYRRVMGKEIKFLLHFVKESKQDESGMPNNRFLAERTGGTYSTLKVQPAELEDSGVYFCASRLTGGKTGELFFGEGSRLTVL.

V gene TRBV2 combines with J gene TRBJ2-7, with TRBD1 matching 9 bases. Germline V CDR1 and CDR2: SNHLY, FYNNEI. With V trimmed by 2 bases and J by 4 bases, 6 bases remained unmatched. The CDR3 runs 15 residues. CDR3: CASSERWTGVYEQYF. The DNA for the CDR3 is TGTGCCAGCAGTGAAAGGTGGACAGGGGTTTACGAGCAGTACTTC.

The chain couples TRBV5-1 to TRBJ2-3; TRBD2 matches 11 bases. Germline CDR1 reads SGHRS; CDR2 reads YFSETQ. The trim removed 3 bases at V and 6 bases at J, leaving 3 bases unmatched. The CDR3 has 14 residues. The CDR3, as DNA: TGCGCCAGCAGCTGGGGACTAGCGGTCGATACGCAGTATTTT. Its protein product is CASSWGLAVDTQYF.

This clone was seen only once. V usage is TRBV29-1 and J usage is TRBJ2-7, with 9 bases lining up with TRBD1. CDR1 and CDR2 from the germline V gene are SQVTM and ANQGSEA. J lost 2 bases, V lost 6 bases, and 8 bases had no gene match. The CDR3 length is 14 residues. The CDR3 nucleotides are TGCAGCGTCGACTCCGGGACAGGGACCTACGAGCAGTACTTC. Its translation is CSVDSGTGTYEQYF.

The V gene is TRBV14, the J gene TRBJ2-1; tentatively, D is TRBD2 (5 bases). This CDR3 spans 15 amino acids. Germline CDR1 and CDR2: SGHDN and FVKESK. V shed 4 bases and J shed 2 bases, with 12 bases lying between them. CDR3 bases: TGTGCCAGCAGCCGAGCGGTCGGCGCCTACAATGAGCAGTTCTTC. Protein sequence: CASSRAVGAYNEQFF.